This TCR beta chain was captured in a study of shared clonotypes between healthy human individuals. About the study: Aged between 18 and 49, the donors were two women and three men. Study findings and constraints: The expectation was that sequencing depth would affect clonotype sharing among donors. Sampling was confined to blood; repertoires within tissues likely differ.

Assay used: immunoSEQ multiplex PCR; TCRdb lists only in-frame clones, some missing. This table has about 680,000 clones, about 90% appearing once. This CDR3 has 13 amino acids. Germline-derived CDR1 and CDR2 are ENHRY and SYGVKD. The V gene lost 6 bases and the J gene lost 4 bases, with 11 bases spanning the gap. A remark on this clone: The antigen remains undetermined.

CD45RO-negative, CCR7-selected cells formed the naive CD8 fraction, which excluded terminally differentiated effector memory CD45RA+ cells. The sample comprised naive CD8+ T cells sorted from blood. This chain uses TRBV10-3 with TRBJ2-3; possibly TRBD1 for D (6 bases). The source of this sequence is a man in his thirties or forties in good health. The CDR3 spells CAISRRQADTQYF. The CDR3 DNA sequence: TGTGCCATCAGCCGCCGACAGGCAGATACGCAGTATTTT.